The T cell receptor beta chain described here comes from a study of Graves' ophthalmopathy and Graves' hyperthyroidism (dated by TCRdb to about 2018). Regarding the study in general: Peripheral blood was collected before any treatment was given, at the time of initial diagnosis. TCR beta repertoire signatures were used to distinguish Graves' ophthalmopathy from Graves' hyperthyroidism and to predict progression to ophthalmopathy. In total, approximately 140 blood samples were TCR-sequenced: some 43 ophthalmopathy, about 75 hyperthyroidism and some 17 hyperthyroidism-to-ophthalmopathy patients. A discovery set of 90 to 100 patients (43 ophthalmopathy, about 55 stable hyperthyroidism) was enrolled to explore V-J signatures distinguishing ophthalmopathy from hyperthyroidism. The independent validation cohort included under 20 hyperthyroidism patients plus 17 patients who later progressed from hyperthyroidism to ophthalmopathy. In about 6 hyperthyroidism patients, the T-cell repertoire of thyroid tissue was compared with the T-cell repertoire of blood. Following sample collection, hyperthyroidism patients were given methimazole at a starting dose of 30 mg daily, and ophthalmopathy patients were given high-dose intravenous methylprednisolone. The 75 to 100 discovery patients were divided at random into training and test sets in a 7:3 ratio. Study-level results and caveats: In cross-validation, the 13-signature model distinguished ophthalmopathy from stable hyperthyroidism with around 90% sensitivity and approximately 81% specificity, while in the test set the corresponding values were roughly 80% and 75%. In validation, the model predicted ophthalmopathy progression with about 71% sensitivity and roughly 72% specificity; eleven to twelve predicted patients were CT-confirmed with GO in a median of approximately 6.2 months. Sample size was not predetermined statistically, and investigators were not blinded to group allocation. Among expanded thyroid clonotypes with frequency above 0.001, most also showed up in blood, which suggests that blood repertoires may reflect the thyroid immune response.

For repertoire sequencing, TCR beta CDR3 regions were amplified from RNA transcripts. HTBI primers and the Qiagen OneStep RT-PCR kit were used in a first-round RT-PCR, which was followed by a second-round multiplex PCR, size selection and purification. Libraries were sequenced paired-end with 100 bp reads on an Illumina HiSeq2000. On the study's bioinformatics: SOAPnuke was used to process the reads, removing any read that contained adapters or uncalled bases, had a mean Phred below 15, or lacked an exact match to the constant primer or identifier. COPE v1.2.5 was used to merge high-quality paired reads. Clonotypes were defined as unique nucleotide sequences and were aligned to IMGT TRB V, D and J references using MiTCR v1.1. The analysis was limited to V-J combinations with a frequency above 0.0001, which together covered approximately 99% of repertoires. A TCR clonal expansion and chaos score per V-J combination was defined as the ratio of F50 clonal expansion to chaos observed in the TCRdist matrix. Features were reduced by Welch's t-statistics and random forest to about a dozen V-J combinations, which fed a naive Bayes classifier. The Morisita-Horn index was used to measure how similar the thyroid and blood repertoires were. TCRdb ran its own pipeline on the public reads, namely fastp trimming at Q25 and MiXCR clone calling, and kept in-frame beta chains. A single entry per CDR3 protein holds the most common genes and DNA from its merged rows. V and J calls and clone size were set by TCRdb, not the authors. A total of 200,000 to 250,000 distinct CDR3 sequences appear in this sample, approximately 29% of them only once. Of the sample, approximately 9.1% falls within the top ten clones.

This clonotype was counted many times. No antigen is known for it. Within one base of it there is no much larger clone, and no base qualities were kept. Ophthalmopathy patients were characterized by moderately to severely active disease, a Clinical Activity Score of at least 3, a NOSPECS grade of at least 4, and a disease duration under 3 months. Patients were excluded if they had other autoimmune diseases, uncontrolled infections, pregnancy or lactation. Clinical symptoms, serum thyroxine, TRAb, thyroid ultrasound and orbital computed tomography were used for diagnosis. Using Ficoll-Paque density gradient centrifugation, PBMCs were isolated from less than 11 ml of fresh peripheral blood. Trizol reagent was used to extract the total RNA, and its quality was then checked on an Agilent 2100 Bioanalyzer. CDR1 and CDR2 are read off the germline V gene as MNHEY and SVGEGT. A distance of 13 bases separates the germline ends of V and J, which lose 4 bases and 4 bases respectively. There are 14 amino acids in the CDR3, from cysteine to phenylalanine inclusive. The only DNA kept is the CDR3, 42 bases in frame from the first base.

The sequence was collected from a man aged 45-60 years with Graves' ophthalmopathy. Donor details come from another sample of the same person, matched by shared clones. Material: peripheral blood. Recombination linked TRBV6-2 or TRBV6-3 to TRBJ2-5; D gene: possibly TRBD2, on 6 matching bases. The CDR3 region reads CASSSPGLRETQYF. DNA sequence: TGTGCCAGCAGTTCCCCAGGACTAAGAGAGACCCAGTACTTC.